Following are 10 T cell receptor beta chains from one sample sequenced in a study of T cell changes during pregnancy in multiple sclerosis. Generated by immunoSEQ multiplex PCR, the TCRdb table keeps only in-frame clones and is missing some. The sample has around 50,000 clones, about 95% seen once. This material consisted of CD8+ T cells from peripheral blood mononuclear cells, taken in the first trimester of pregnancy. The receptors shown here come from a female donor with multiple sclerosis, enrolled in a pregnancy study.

The CDR3 DNA follows: TGTGCCAGCAGTTGGGGGACAGGGAGGCGCGAGCAGTACTTC. Encoded protein: CASSWGTGRREQYF. The V gene is TRBV27, the J gene TRBJ2-7, with 9 bases identical to TRBD1. Per the germline V gene, CDR1 is MNHEY and CDR2 is SMNVEV (reference sequence). CDR3 length equals 14 residues. V lost 4 bases and J lost 6; bases outside the gene matches: 7.

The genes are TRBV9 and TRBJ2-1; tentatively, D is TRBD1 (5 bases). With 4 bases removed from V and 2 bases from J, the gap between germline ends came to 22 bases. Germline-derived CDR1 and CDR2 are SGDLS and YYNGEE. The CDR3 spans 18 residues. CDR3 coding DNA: TGTGCCAGCAGCACCCGTAGCCTCACAGGAAACACCTACAATGAGCAGTTCTTC. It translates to CASSTRSLTGNTYNEQFF. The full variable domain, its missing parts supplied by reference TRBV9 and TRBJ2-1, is DSGVTQTPKHLITATGQRVTLRCSPRSGDLSVYWYQQSLDQGLQFLIQYYNGEERAKGNILERFSAQQFPDLHSELNLSSLELGDSALYFCASSTRSLTGNTYNEQFFGPGTRLTVL.

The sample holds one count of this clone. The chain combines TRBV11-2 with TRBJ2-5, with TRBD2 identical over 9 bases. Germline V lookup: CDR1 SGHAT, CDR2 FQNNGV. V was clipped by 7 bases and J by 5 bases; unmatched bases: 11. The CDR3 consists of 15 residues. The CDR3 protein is CASTLGTSPLETQYF. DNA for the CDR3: TGTGCCAGCACTCTGGGGACTAGCCCTTTGGAGACCCAGTACTTC.

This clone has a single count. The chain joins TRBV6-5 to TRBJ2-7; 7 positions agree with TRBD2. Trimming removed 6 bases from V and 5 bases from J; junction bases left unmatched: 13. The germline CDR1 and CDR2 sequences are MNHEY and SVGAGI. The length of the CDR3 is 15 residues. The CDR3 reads CASRLSVGGTNEQYF. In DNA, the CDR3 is TGTGCCAGCAGACTCAGTGTGGGGGGGACCAACGAGCAGTACTTC.

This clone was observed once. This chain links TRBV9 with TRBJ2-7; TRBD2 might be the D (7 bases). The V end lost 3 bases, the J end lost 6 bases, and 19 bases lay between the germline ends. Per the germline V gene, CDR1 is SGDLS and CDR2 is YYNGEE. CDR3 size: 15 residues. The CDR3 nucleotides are TGTGCCAGCAGCGGGGGGGGCGCGGGAGTAGTCGAGCAGTACTTC. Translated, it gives CASSGGGAGVVEQYF.

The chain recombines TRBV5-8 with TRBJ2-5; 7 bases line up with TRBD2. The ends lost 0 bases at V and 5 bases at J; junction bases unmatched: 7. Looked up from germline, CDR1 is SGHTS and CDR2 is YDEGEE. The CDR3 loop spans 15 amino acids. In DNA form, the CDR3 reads TGTGCCAGCAGCTTGGCCGGGAGGACCGGGGAGACCCAGTACTTC. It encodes CASSLAGRTGETQYF.

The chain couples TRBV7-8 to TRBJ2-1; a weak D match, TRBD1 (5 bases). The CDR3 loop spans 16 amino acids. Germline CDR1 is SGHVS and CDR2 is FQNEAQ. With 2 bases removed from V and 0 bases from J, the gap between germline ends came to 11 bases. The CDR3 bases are TGTGCCAGCAGCTTATCGACAGCGAGCTCCTACAATGAGCAGTTCTTC. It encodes CASSLSTASSYNEQFF.

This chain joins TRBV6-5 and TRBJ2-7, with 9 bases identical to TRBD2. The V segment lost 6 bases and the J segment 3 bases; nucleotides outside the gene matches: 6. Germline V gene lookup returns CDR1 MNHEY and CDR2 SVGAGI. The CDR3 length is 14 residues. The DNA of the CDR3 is TGTGCCAGCAGATCTAGCGGGATGGTCTACGAGCAGTACTTC. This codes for CASRSSGMVYEQYF.

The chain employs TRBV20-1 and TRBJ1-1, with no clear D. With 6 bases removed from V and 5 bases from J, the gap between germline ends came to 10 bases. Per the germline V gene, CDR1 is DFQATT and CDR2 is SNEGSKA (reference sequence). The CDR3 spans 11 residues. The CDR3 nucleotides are TGCAGTGCCCAGAGGGCAACTGAAGCTTTCTTT. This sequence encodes CSAQRATEAFF.

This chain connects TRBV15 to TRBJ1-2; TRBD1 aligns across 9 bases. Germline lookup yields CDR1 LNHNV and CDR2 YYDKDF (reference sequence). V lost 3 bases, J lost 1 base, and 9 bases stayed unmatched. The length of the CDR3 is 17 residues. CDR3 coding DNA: TGTGCCACCAGCAGCGGGGACAGGGCGGAGGGTAACTATGGCTACACCTTC. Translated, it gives CATSSGDRAEGNYGYTF.